Detailed here is one T cell receptor (beta chain). This CDR3 has 14 residues. Germline CDR1 is LNHDA and CDR2 is SQIVND (reference sequence). Trimming pared 3 bases from V and 1 base from J, leaving 9 bases between. This record belongs to a study of blood T cell repertoires in COVID-19. About the research overall: COVID-19 samples collected from the United States, Italy and Spain covered acute and convalescent phases. In each case, the material was cDNA or gDNA derived from T cells, B-cell-depleted T cells, or PBMCs.

Original handling: Scientists estimated how many nucleated cells there were by amplifying reference gene primers. Produced via immunoSEQ multiplex PCR; TCRdb's table is partial and in-frame only. V, J and clone size are those of that table, while D and trimming were read from the DNA. The table lists about 260,000 clones, over 70% of them singletons, with roughly a tenth in the top ten. Those enrolled in Seattle joined during active infection and were followed longitudinally afterward. This clonotype was obtained from a woman aged 70 to 79 with COVID-19, enrolled during active disease. The chain carries TRBV19 and TRBJ1-1; D remains ambiguous. The sequenced material came from peripheral blood. The CDR3 bases are TGTGCCAGTAGTATCACAGTCGAGAACACTGAAGCTTTCTTT. It codes for CASSITVENTEAFF. The entire variable domain, with the rest obtained from reference TRBV19 and TRBJ1-1, is as follows: DGGITQSPKYLFRKEGQNVTLSCEQNLNHDAMYWYRQDPGQGLRLIYYSQIVNDFQKGDIAEGYSVSREKKESFPLTVTSAQKNPTAFYLCASSITVENTEAFFGQGTRLTVV.